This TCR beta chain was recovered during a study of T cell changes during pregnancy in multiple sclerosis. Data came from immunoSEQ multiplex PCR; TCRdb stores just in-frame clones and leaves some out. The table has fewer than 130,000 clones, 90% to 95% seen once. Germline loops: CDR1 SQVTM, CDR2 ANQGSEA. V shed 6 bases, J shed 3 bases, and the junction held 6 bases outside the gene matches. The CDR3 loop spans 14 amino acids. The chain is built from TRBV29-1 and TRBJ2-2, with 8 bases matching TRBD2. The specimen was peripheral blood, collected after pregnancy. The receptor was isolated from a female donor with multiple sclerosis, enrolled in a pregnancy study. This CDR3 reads CSVRRGVYTGELFF. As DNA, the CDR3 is TGCAGCGTCCGGCGGGGGGTTTACACCGGGGAGCTGTTTTTT.